A selection of T cell receptor beta chains follows, all from one sample in a study of T cell responses to AZD1222 COVID-19 vaccine. TCRdb keeps only in-frame clones here, not all; method: immunoSEQ multiplex PCR. The data contain 150,000 or so clones, 80% to 95% of them singletons. This sample comprised peripheral blood, obtained on day 0 of AZD1222 vaccination. The receptor source for this set is an adult in good health. CDR3s include the opening cysteine and the closing phenylalanine or tryptophan. A D gene is named only where the DNA matches it firmly. The size of a clone is reported for some rows only, either as once, few or many, or as a class for expanded clones.

>TRBV9|TRBJ1-3|-|once
TGTGCCAGCAGCGTAGAGCAGGGGAGCTCTGGAAACACCATATATTTT
CASSVEQGSSGNTIYF
>TRBV5-1|TRBJ2-6|-|-
TGCGCCAGCAGCTTGGCCAGACCAACCTCTGGGGCCAACGTCCTGACTTTC
CASSLARPTSGANVLTF
>TRBV3-1/TRBV3-2|TRBJ2-3|-|-
TGTGCCAGCAGCCAAGCGCTCGGCAGGGCCGTCCTTTGGGGTCCCGCAGATACGCAGTATTTT
CASSQALGRAVLWGPADTQYF
>TRBV11-2|TRBJ2-1|TRBD2|-
TGTGGGTCTAGCGGGGGCGGGGGTGATGAGCAGTTCTTC
CGSSGGGGDEQFF
>TRBV3-1/TRBV3-2|TRBJ2-3|TRBD2|-
TGTGCCAGCCACGGGGGGGGCACAGATACGCAGTATTTT
CASHGGGTDTQYF
>TRBV19|TRBJ1-6|-|-
TGTGCCAGTAGTCCGGGACGGTATAATTCACCCCTCCACTTT
CASSPGRYNSPLHF
>TRBV2|TRBJ1-6|-|-
TGTGCCAGCAGCAGGGACCAACAGGTCCCCCTCCACTTT
CASSRDQQVPLHF
>TRBV27|TRBJ1-6|-|-
TGTGCCAGCAGTTTTTTTGGGACTTCACCCCTCCACTTT
CASSFFGTSPLHF
>TRBV24-1|TRBJ1-1|-|-
TGTGCCACCAGTGGAGCCGGGGGGCGAAACACTGAAGCTTTCTTT
CATSGAGGRNTEAFF
>TRBV11-1|TRBJ2-7|-|-
TGTGCCAGCAGCCCGTTCACTCGCGAGCAGTACTTC
CASSPFTREQYF
>TRBV19|TRBJ2-3|TRBD2|-
TGTGCCAGCCGGTGGGGAGCGGGGGGTTTCACAGATACGCAGTATTTT
CASRWGAGGFTDTQYF
>TRBV28|TRBJ2-2|-|-
TGTGCCAGCACCTTGAGGGGAAACACCGGGGAGCTGTTTTTT
CASTLRGNTGELFF
>TRBV19|TRBJ2-7|-|once
TGTGCCAGTAGTGACCCAGGCGGGAATCGCTACGAGCAGTACTTC
CASSDPGGNRYEQYF
>TRBV30|TRBJ1-1|-|-
TGTGCCTGGAGTGTACGTACACATACCGAAGCTTTCTTT
CAWSVRTHTEAFF
>TRBV11-2|TRBJ2-1|TRBD1|few
TGTGCCAGTCACTCCCTTCGAGGTAGGGGGCATCTCTTACGCGATGAGCAGTTCTTC
CASHSLRGRGHLLRDEQFF
>TRBV2|TRBJ2-2|-|-
TGTGCCAGCAGTGGTTTTAGGGAGGCCGGGGAGCTGTTTTTT
CASSGFREAGELFF
>TRBV12-3/TRBV12-4|TRBJ1-1|-|-
TGTGCCAGCAGTGCCTTGGTAGGGGCTGAAGCTTTCTTT
CASSALVGAEAFF
>TRBV13|TRBJ1-2|-|-
TGTGCCAGCAGCTCTCCCCCTCGCTATGGCTACACCTTC
CASSSPPRYGYTF
>TRBV18|TRBJ1-5|-|once
TGTGCCAGCTCCGTGGCGGGGGCGAGCAATCAGCCCCAGCATTTT
CASSVAGASNQPQHF
>TRBV30|TRBJ1-1|-|once
TGTGCCTGGGCAACGTCTTGGAACACTGAAGCTTTCTTT
CAWATSWNTEAFF
>TRBV7-2|TRBJ2-2|-|-
TGTGCCAGCAGCTTCCAAGAGGGGACCGGGGAGCTGTTTTTT
CASSFQEGTGELFF
>TRBV7-9|TRBJ2-1|TRBD2|-
TGTGCCAGCAGCTTATTTCCAGCGGGAGCCTACAATGAGCAGTTCTTC
CASSLFPAGAYNEQFF
>TRBV5-1|TRBJ1-4|-|-
TGCGCCAGCAGCTTGACAGGGCGTGGACTTGAAAAACTGTTTTTT
CASSLTGRGLEKLFF
>TRBV19|TRBJ2-2|-|once
TGTGCCAGTAGTACACAAGGATGGGGCACCGGGGAGCTGTTTTTT
CASSTQGWGTGELFF
>TRBV3-1/TRBV3-2|TRBJ1-3|-|once
TGTGCCAGCAGCCAAGATCAGTTTATTTTCTCTGGAAACACCATATATTTT
CASSQDQFIFSGNTIYF
>TRBV6-1|TRBJ2-2|TRBD2|-
TGTGCCAGCAGTGAAGCGCTAGCGGGAGCCGGGGAGCTGTTTTTT
CASSEALAGAGELFF
>TRBV19|TRBJ1-6|-|-
TGTGCCAGTAGGCCGGTCCTTAGCTCCTATAATTCACCCCTCCACTTT
CASRPVLSSYNSPLHF
>TRBV29-1|TRBJ2-1|TRBD2|-
TGCAGCGTTGAGGCCACTAGCGACCCATCGAATGAGCAGTTCTTC
CSVEATSDPSNEQFF
>TRBV30|TRBJ1-1|-|-
TGTGCCTGCTTAAAAGGGGTGATTCGGAGAGCTTTCTTT
CACLKGVIRRAFF